The source of this TCR beta chain is a study of cytomegalovirus exposure and HLA in healthy donors. Turning to this clone: Antigen unknown.

General study results and limits: Sequencing likely generated an artifact that appeared as a cluster of highly shared sequence variants.

The PCR was carried out with 60 Vbeta primers and 13 Jbeta primers. The method was immunoSEQ multiplex PCR; TCRdb's version includes in-frame clones alone and lacks a portion of them. Of fewer than 120,000 clones in the sample, about 80% are singletons; the top ten hold around 2.9%. The sequencing input was PBMCs. This clonotype was sampled from an older woman in good health and CMV-seropositive.

The CDR3 here is CASSSTTSGSSYNEQFF. For the CDR3, the DNA is TGTGCCAGCAGTTCCACCACTAGCGGGAGTTCCTACAATGAGCAGTTCTTC. V is TRBV28 and J is TRBJ2-1; 11 nucleotides agree with TRBD2. Looked up from germline, CDR1 is MDHEN and CDR2 is SYDVKM. The CDR3 is made up of 17 amino acids. V dropped 4 bases and J dropped 1; count of bases not matched to a gene: 6.